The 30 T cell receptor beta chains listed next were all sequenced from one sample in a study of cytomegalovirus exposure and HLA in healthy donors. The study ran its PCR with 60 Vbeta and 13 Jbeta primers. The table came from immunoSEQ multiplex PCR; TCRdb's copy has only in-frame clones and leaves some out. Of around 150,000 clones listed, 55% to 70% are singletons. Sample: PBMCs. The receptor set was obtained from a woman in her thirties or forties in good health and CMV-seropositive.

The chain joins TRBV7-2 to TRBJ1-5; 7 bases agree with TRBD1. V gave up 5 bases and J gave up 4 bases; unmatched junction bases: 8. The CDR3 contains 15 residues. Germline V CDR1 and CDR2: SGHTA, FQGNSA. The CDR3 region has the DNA TGTGCCAGCAGCGCTGGGACAGACCAAAATCAGCCCCAGCATTTT. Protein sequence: CASSAGTDQNQPQHF.

The CDR3 sequence is CASSLSNGGLDTQYF. The CDR3, as DNA: TGTGCCAGCAGTTTATCGAATGGCGGGTTAGATACGCAGTATTTT. This rearrangement joins TRBV27 to TRBJ2-3; the D gene is possibly TRBD2 (5 bases). V gave up 0 bases and J gave up 5 bases, with 12 bases separating them. This CDR3 is built from 15 residues. Germline V gene sequence: CDR1 MNHEY, CDR2 SMNVEV (reference sequence).

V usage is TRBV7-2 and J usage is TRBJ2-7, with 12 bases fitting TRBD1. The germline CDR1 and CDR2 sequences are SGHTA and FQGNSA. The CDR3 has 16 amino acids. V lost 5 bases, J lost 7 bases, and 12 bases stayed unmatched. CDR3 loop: CASSGPRDRGRWEQYF. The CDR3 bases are TGTGCCAGCAGCGGGCCCCGGGACAGGGGGCGGTGGGAGCAGTACTTC.

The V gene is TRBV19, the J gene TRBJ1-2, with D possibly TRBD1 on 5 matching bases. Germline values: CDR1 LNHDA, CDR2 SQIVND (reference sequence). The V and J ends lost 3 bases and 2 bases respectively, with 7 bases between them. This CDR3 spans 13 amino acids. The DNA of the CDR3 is TGTGCCAGTAGTATGGGGCGGAACTATGGCTACACCTTC. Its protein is CASSMGRNYGYTF.

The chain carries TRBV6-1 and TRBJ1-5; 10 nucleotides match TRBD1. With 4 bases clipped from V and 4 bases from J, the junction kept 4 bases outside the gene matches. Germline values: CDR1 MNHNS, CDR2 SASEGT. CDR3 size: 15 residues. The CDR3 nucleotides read TGTGCCAGCAGTGTAGAGGGACAGGGGAATCAGCCCCAGCATTTT. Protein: CASSVEGQGNQPQHF.

CDR3 nucleotide sequence: TGCGCCAGCAGCTTGGGGCGCGACAGAACTAATGAAAAACTGTTTTTT. This encodes CASSLGRDRTNEKLFF. This sequence joins TRBV5-1 and TRBJ1-4; TRBD1 is a possible D gene (5 bases). This CDR3 comprises 16 residues. The germline V and J ends were trimmed by 0 bases and 1 base, with 10 bases remaining between them. From germline, CDR1 is SGHRS and CDR2 YFSETQ.

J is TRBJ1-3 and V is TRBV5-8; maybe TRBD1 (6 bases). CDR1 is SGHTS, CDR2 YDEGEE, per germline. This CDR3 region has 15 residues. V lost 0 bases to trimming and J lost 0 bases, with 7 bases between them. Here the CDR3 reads CASSLGGGSGNTIYF. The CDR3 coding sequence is TGTGCCAGCAGCTTGGGAGGGGGCTCTGGAAACACCATATATTTT.

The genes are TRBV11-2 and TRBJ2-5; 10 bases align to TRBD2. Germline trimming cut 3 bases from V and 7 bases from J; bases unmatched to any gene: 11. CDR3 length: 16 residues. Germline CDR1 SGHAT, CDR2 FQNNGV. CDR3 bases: TGTGCCAGCAGCTTCCTAGCGGGGGCCGGCGCGGGGACCCAGTACTTC. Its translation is CASSFLAGAGAGTQYF.

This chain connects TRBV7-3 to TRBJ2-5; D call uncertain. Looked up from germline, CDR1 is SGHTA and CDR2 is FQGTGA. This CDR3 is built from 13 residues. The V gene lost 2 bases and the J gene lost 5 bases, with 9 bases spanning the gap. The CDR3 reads CASSLQGAETQYF. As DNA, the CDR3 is TGTGCCAGCAGCTTACAAGGAGCGGAGACCCAGTACTTC.

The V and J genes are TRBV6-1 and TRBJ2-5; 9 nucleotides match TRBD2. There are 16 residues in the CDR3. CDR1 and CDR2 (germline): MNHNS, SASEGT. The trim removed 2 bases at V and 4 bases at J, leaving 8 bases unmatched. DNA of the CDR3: TGTGCCAGCAGTGAACTTGCGGGGGGGCGGGGAGAGACCCAGTACTTC. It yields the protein CASSELAGGRGETQYF.

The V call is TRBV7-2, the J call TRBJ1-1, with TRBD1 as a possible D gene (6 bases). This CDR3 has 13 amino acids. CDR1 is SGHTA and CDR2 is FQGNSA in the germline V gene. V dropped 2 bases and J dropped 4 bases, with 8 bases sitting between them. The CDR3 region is CASSLTGSTEAFF. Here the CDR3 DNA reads TGTGCCAGCAGCTTAACAGGGAGCACTGAAGCTTTCTTT.

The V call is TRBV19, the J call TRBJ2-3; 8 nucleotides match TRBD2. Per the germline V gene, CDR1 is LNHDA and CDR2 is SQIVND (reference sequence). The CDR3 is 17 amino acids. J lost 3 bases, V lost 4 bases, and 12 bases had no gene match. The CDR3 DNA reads TGTGCCAGTAGTACCCAGGGACTAGGTTTTGGAACAGATACGCAGTATTTT. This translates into CASSTQGLGFGTDTQYF.

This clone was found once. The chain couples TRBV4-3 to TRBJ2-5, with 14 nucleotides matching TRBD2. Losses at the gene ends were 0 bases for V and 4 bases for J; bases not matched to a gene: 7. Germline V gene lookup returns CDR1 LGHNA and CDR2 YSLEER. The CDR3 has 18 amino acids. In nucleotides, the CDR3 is TGCGCCAGCAGCCAAGATCCGACTAGCGGGGGGGCTGTAGAGACCCAGTACTTC. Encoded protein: CASSQDPTSGGAVETQYF.

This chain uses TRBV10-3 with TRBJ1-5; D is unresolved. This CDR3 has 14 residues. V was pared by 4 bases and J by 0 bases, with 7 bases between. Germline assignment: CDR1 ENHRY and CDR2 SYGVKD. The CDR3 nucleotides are TGTGCCATCAGTGGGCAGAATAGCAATCAGCCCCAGCATTTT. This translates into CAISGQNSNQPQHF.

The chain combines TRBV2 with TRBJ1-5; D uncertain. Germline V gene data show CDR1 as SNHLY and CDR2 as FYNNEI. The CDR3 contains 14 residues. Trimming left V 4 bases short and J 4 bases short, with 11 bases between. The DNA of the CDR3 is TGTGCCAGCAGTGTAATGCAGACAAATCAGCCCCAGCATTTT. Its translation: CASSVMQTNQPQHF.

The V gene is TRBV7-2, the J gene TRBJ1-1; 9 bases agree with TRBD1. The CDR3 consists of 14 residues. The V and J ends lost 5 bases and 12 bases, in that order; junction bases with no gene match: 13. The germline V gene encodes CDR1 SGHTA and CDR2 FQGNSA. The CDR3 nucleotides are TGTGCCAGCAGCCTAGACTTAGGGACAGGGAGACCTTTCTTT. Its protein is CASSLDLGTGRPFF.

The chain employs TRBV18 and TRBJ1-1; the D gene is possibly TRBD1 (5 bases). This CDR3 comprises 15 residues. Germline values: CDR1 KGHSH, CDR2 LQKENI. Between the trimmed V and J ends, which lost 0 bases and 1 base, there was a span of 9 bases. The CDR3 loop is CASSPPTAKNTEAFF. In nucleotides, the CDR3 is TGTGCCAGCTCACCACCGACAGCGAAGAACACTGAAGCTTTCTTT.

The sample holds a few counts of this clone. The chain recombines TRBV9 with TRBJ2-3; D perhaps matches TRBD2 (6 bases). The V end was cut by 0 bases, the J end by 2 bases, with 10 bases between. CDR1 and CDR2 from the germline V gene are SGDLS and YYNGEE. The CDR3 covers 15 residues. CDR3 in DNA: TGTGCCAGCAGCGTAGGCGTAGCGGCCACAGATACGCAGTATTTT. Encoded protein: CASSVGVAATDTQYF.

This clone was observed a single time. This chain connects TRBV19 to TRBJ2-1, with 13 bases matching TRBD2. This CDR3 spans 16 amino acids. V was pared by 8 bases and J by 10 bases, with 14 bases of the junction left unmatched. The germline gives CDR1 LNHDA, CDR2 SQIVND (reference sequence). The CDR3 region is CASSNRTSGGKEEQFF. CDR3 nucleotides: TGTGCCAGTTCCAATCGGACTAGCGGGGGTAAGGAGGAGCAGTTCTTC.

The CDR3 loop reads CASSLPGVTEAFF. The CDR3, as DNA: TGTGCCAGCAGTTTACCAGGGGTTACTGAAGCTTTCTTT. The chain joins TRBV28 to TRBJ1-1, with D maybe TRBD1 (6 bases). The V gene's germline CDR1 is MDHEN and CDR2 SYDVKM. The CDR3 is 13 amino acids. Deletions cut 2 bases from V and 5 bases from J, with 9 bases between.

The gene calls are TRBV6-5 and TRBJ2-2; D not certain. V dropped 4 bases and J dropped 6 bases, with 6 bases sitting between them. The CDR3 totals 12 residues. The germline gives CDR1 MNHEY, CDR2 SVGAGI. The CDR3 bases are TGTGCCAGCAGTTGGTCGGCCGGGGAGCTGTTTTTT. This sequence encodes CASSWSAGELFF.

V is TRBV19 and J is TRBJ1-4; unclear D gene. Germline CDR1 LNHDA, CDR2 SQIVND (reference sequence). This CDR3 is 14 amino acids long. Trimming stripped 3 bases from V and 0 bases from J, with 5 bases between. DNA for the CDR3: TGTGCCAGTAGTATTGAGGCAACTAATGAAAAACTGTTTTTT. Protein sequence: CASSIEATNEKLFF.

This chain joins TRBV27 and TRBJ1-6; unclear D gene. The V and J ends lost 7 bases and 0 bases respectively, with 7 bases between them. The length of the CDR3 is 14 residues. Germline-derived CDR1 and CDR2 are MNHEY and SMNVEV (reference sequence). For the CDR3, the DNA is TGTGCCAGCACCCCGTACTCCTATAATTCACCCCTCCACTTT. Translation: CASTPYSYNSPLHF.

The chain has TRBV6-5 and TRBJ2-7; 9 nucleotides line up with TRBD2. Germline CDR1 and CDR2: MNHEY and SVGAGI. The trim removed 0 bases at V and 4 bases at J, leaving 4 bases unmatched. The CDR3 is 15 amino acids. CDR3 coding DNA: TGTGCCAGCAGTTACTCGAGGCTAGCGGGATACGAGCAGTACTTC. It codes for CASSYSRLAGYEQYF.

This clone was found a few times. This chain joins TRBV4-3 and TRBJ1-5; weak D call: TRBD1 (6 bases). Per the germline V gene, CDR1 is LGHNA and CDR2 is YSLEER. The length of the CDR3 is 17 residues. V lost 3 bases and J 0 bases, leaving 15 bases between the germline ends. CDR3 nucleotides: TGCGCCAGCAGCCAGGAACCACAGGGAGATAGCAATCAGCCCCAGCATTTT. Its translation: CASSQEPQGDSNQPQHF.

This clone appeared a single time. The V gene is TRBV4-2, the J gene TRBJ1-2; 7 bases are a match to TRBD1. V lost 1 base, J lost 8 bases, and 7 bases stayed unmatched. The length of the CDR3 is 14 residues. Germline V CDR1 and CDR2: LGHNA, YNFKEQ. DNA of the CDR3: TGTGCCAGCAGCCAAGTCACAGGGGAGCTCGGCTACACCTTC. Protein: CASSQVTGELGYTF.

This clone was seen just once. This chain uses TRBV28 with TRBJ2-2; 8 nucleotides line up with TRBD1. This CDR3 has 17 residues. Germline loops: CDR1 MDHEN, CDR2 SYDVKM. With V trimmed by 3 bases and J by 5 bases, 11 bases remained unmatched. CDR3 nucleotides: TGTGCCAGCAGTTTTACCCCCGGACAGGGCTTAACCGGGGAGCTGTTTTTT. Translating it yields CASSFTPGQGLTGELFF.

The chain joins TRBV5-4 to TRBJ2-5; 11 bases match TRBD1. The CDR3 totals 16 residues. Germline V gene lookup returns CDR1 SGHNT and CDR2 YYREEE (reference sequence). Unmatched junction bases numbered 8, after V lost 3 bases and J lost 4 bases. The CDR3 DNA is TGTGCCAGCAGCTCGCCGGGACAGGGGGGGGGAGAGACCCAGTACTTC. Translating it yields CASSSPGQGGGETQYF.

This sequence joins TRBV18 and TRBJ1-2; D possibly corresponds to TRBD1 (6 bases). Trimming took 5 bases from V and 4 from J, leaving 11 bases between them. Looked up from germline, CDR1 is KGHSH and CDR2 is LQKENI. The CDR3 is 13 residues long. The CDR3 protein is CASSSRDIYGYTF. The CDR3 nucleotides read TGTGCCAGCTCATCCCGGGACATCTATGGCTACACCTTC.

As DNA, the CDR3 is TGTGCCAGCAGCTCCCGCGGACTAGCGGGAGTTGGTGAGCAGTTCTTC. Its protein is CASSSRGLAGVGEQFF. The V gene is TRBV11-3, the J gene TRBJ2-1; 13 bases line up with TRBD2. The CDR3 covers 16 residues. The V gene end was trimmed by 4 bases and the J gene end by 9 bases; junction bases not matched to a gene: 9. The V gene's germline CDR1 is SGHNT and CDR2 YENEEA.